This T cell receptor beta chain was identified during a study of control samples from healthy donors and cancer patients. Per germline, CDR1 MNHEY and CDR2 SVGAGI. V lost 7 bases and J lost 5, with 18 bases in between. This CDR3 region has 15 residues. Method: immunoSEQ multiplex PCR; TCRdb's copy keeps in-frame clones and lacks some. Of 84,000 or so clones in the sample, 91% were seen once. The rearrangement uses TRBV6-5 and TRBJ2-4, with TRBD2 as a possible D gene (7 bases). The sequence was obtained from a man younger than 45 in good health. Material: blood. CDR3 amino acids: CASIPRRGGENIQYF. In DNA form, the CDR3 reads TGTGCCAGCATTCCGAGGAGAGGGGGGGAAAACATTCAGTACTTC.